Given below is one T cell receptor (beta chain) in context. The antigen this receptor binds is unknown. No quality values exist for individual bases; no much larger clone is one base distant. The immunoSEQ Assay, a bias-controlled multiplex PCR, was used to amplify TCRbeta CDR3 regions from genomic DNA. The authors' pipeline ran thus. The number of nucleated cells in each sample was estimated by amplification of reference gene primers within the assay. Sequence reads were collapsed and filtered to measure the absolute abundance of every unique TCRbeta CDR3 rearrangement. For each sample, productive Simpson clonality was calculated as the square root of Simpson's diversity index over productive rearrangements. TCRdb provides this immuneACCESS table in a form limited to in-frame rearrangements. Some clones are lacking; in checked studies, under half of them reflect an unresolved V gene, and why the rest are absent is not known. V, J and clone size derive from that table, while D and trimming were established from the DNA sequence. This sample has roughly 59,000 clones in its table, and 76% of those were observed once. 5.5% to 7% of the sample comes from the top ten.

Collaborating institutions collected whole blood in K2EDTA tubes following their own protocols. Collaborator samples were shipped for TCRbeta analysis as frozen whole blood, isolated PBMCs, or DNA extracted from either sample type. V is clipped by 6 bases and J by 3 bases, and the sequence between their germline boundaries is 17 bases long. From its cysteine to its phenylalanine, the CDR3 spans 15 amino acids. Only the CDR3 region is kept as DNA, spanning 45 bases read in frame from base 1. Based on the germline V gene (reference sequence), the CDR1 and CDR2 sequences are LNHDA and SQIVND. The sample is drawn from a study of blood T cell repertoires in COVID-19 (dated by TCRdb to the early 2020s). About the full investigation: The collaborator samples originated in the United States, Italy and Spain and spanned the acute and convalescent phases of COVID-19. The prospective study material was composed of cDNA or gDNA derived from T cells, B-cell-depleted T cells, or PBMCs. The dataset comprised deeply sampled blood TCRbeta repertoires from subjects exposed to, actively infected with, or recovered from COVID-19. A freely available public database, intended as a resource for researchers studying the immune response to SARS-CoV-2, is where the repertoires were released. The samples were drawn from two sources: the first 160 participants of the ongoing ImmuneRACE study, and about 1,300 subjects contributed by 6 global collaborators. Sample metadata almost always included a de-identified subject ID, COVID-19 status, age in years and sex. HLA class I and class II types, where available, came from metadata supplied by the sample provider rather than from assay-based typing.

Beyond this particular receptor, the publication reports: How much clinical and demographic metadata was included differed by source and by participant, and the metadata was provided uncurated.

The sequencing sample was made of peripheral blood. The source is a woman aged 50 to 65 with active or convalescent COVID-19. The chain is encoded by TRBV19 joined to TRBJ1-1, with the D gene uncertain. The DNA reads TGTGCCAGTAGGCCTGGCGGGGTGCGGTACACTGAAGCTTTCTTT. It is translated as CASRPGGVRYTEAFF. The entire variable domain, with the stretches around the CDR3 drawn from the reference TRBV19 and TRBJ1-1 proteins, is DGGITQSPKYLFRKEGQNVTLSCEQNLNHDAMYWYRQDPGQGLRLIYYSQIVNDFQKGDIAEGYSVSREKKESFPLTVTSAQKNPTAFYLCASRPGGVRYTEAFFGQGTRLTVV.